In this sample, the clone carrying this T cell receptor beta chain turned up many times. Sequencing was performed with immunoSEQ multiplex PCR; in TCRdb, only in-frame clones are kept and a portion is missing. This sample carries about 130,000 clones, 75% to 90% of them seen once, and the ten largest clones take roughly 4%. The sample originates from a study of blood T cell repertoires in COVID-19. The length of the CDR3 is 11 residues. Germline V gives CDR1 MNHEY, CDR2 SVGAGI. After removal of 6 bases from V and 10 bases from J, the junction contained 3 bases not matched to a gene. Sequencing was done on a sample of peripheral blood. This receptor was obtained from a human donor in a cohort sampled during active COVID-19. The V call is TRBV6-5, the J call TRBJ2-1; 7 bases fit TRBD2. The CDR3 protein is CASSSLAEQFF. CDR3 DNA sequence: TGTGCCAGCAGCTCACTAGCGGAGCAGTTCTTC.